Reported below is one T cell receptor (beta chain). Profiling relied on immunoSEQ multiplex PCR, and the TCRdb table lists in-frame clones only, not all of them. The sample has about 10,000 clones; 83% are singletons. These data are taken from a study of hypomethylating agent response in myelodysplastic syndrome. Germline CDR1 is MNHNS and CDR2 is SASEGT. Trimming cost V 11 bases and J 9 bases; bases outside gene matches: 4. CDR3 length equals 10 residues. The source was bone marrow, collected before or after starting hypomethylating agent treatment for myelodysplastic syndrome (not recorded which). The rearrangement links TRBV6-1 to TRBJ1-1; 9 bases are a match to TRBD1. The receptor's source is a human donor with myelodysplastic syndrome. The CDR3 loop is CAVGTGKAFF. CDR3 coding DNA: TGTGCCGTCGGGACAGGGAAAGCTTTCTTT.